This is a list of T cell receptor beta chains from one sample in a study of shared T cell receptors in the human thymus. Sequencing used immunoSEQ multiplex PCR; TCRdb keeps in-frame clones, though not all of them. This sample has roughly 410,000 clones, with 85% to 95% found just once. Sequenced sample: thymocytes. These receptors originate from a human donor. CDR3s include the opening cysteine and the closing phenylalanine or tryptophan. Fields, in order: D gene, J gene, V gene, clone size, CDR3 DNA, CDR3 protein. A D gene is named only where the DNA matches it firmly. Some rows mark clone size as missing; the rest say once, few, many or name a class of expanded clone.

.,TRBJ2-7,TRBV11-2,.,TGTGCCAGCAGTCAAGGGGGGCCGCTCTCCTACGAGCAGTACTTC,CASSQGGPLSYEQYF
.,TRBJ2-3,TRBV4-3,.,TGCGCCAGCAGCCAAGAAATTAAGGCGGAGACAGATACGCAGTATTTT,CASSQEIKAETDTQYF
.,TRBJ1-2,TRBV19,.,TGTGCCAGTAGTCCCCCCCCGGGACCGACCAACTATGGCTACACCTTC,CASSPPPGPTNYGYTF
TRBD1,TRBJ2-1,TRBV4-1,.,TGCGCCAGCAGCCATGAGGAAACAGGGGGAAATGAGCAGTTCTTC,CASSHEETGGNEQFF
TRBD2,TRBJ2-1,TRBV27,.,TGTGCCAGCAGTACCGGGACTAGCGGGCACGCCTACAATGAGCAGTTCTTC,CASSTGTSGHAYNEQFF
TRBD2,TRBJ2-1,TRBV6-5,.,TGTGCCAGCAGTCCTCCCATAGCGGGCACTAATGAGCAGTTCTTC,CASSPPIAGTNEQFF
TRBD2,TRBJ2-7,TRBV27,.,TGTGCCAGCAGTCTCACTCGTGTAGCGGGAGGTATAACGGCCTACGAGCAGTACTTC,CASSLTRVAGGITAYEQYF
.,TRBJ2-3,TRBV6-6,.,TGTGCCAGCATACCCCGCGGGAAGGTCACAGATACGCAGTATTTT,CASIPRGKVTDTQYF
.,TRBJ2-5,TRBV28,.,TGTGCCAGCAGTTTTCTCGGGCGGGTGAATCGGCTGGAGACCCAGTACTTC,CASSFLGRVNRLETQYF
TRBD2,TRBJ2-7,TRBV6-1,.,TGTGCCAGCAGTGACCGGGACTACTCCTACGAGCAGTACTTC,CASSDRDYSYEQYF
.,TRBJ1-4,TRBV6-5,.,TGTGCCAGCAGAAGTCAGGGATCAACTAATGAAAAACTGTTTTTT,CASRSQGSTNEKLFF
TRBD2,TRBJ2-5,TRBV30,few,TGTGCCTGGAGTGTACGGGGAGGGACGGGAGTCGATGAGGAGACCCAGTACTTC,CAWSVRGGTGVDEETQYF
TRBD2,TRBJ2-7,TRBV7-9,.,TGTGCCAGCAGCTTAGGGTCTAGCGGGACCTCCTACGAGCAGTACTTC,CASSLGSSGTSYEQYF
.,TRBJ1-1,TRBV5-6,.,TGTGCCAGCAGCAACCCTCAGGGAGGCACTGAAGCTTTCTTT,CASSNPQGGTEAFF
.,TRBJ1-3,TRBV30,.,TGTGCCTGGAGAGGACGGCACTCTGGAAACACCATATATTTT,CAWRGRHSGNTIYF
TRBD1,TRBJ2-5,TRBV28,.,TGTGCCAGCGAACCCGGGACAGGGTTGAGAGAGACCCAGTACTTC,CASEPGTGLRETQYF
.,TRBJ2-5,TRBV5-4,.,TGTGCCAGCAGCTTGGCTGGCGCGGGGCAAGAGACCCAGTACTTC,CASSLAGAGQETQYF
TRBD2,TRBJ2-1,TRBV7-8,.,TGTGCCAGCAGCTTAGTGGCTAGCGGTGGGGATGAGCAGTTCTTC,CASSLVASGGDEQFF
.,TRBJ2-5,TRBV7-2,.,TGTGCCAGCAGCTTAAGGGTTAGAGAGACCCAGTACTTC,CASSLRVRETQYF
TRBD1,TRBJ1-1,TRBV5-8,.,TGTGCCAGCAGCTTGGTCGGGACAGGGGTCAGCACTGAAGCTTTCTTT,CASSLVGTGVSTEAFF
TRBD1,TRBJ2-3,TRBV4-3,.,TGCGCCAGCAGCCAAGATATACGTGGACAGGGGGACGCAGATACGCAGTATTTT,CASSQDIRGQGDADTQYF
TRBD2,TRBJ2-1,TRBV7-2,.,TGTGCCAGCAGCTTAGCCGACCCCCCCGCTAGCGGGAGCCCGCCTCAGTTCTTC,CASSLADPPASGSPPQFF
TRBD2,TRBJ2-3,TRBV2,.,TGTGCCAGCATCAATGGCCCCGGACTAGCGGGGCTCACAGATACGCAGTATTTT,CASINGPGLAGLTDTQYF
.,TRBJ2-7,TRBV9,.,TGTGCCAGCAGCGTAGCTGGCGGGGACTACGAGCAGTACTTC,CASSVAGGDYEQYF
.,TRBJ2-7,TRBV18,.,TGTGCCAGCTCAGGGGACAAGAGCCGATACGAGCAGTACTTC,CASSGDKSRYEQYF
TRBD1,TRBJ2-5,TRBV14,.,TGTGCCAGCAGCCAAGAGGACAGGGAAGAGACCCAGTACTTC,CASSQEDREETQYF
.,TRBJ1-5,TRBV6-4,.,TGTGCCAGCAGTGTCGGGTATAGCAATCAGCCCCAGCATTTT,CASSVGYSNQPQHF
TRBD1,TRBJ1-4,TRBV10-2,.,TGCGCCAGCAGTGAGTCCTCACGGGACAGGGACGGCGAGCATGAAAAACTGTTTTTT,CASSESSRDRDGEHEKLFF
.,TRBJ2-7,TRBV15,.,TGTGCCACCAGCAGTGGACTCTTCTACGAGCAGTACTTC,CATSSGLFYEQYF
.,TRBJ1-2,TRBV5-1,.,TGCGCCAGCAGCAGTAACAGGGTGGAGTATGGCTACACCTTC,CASSSNRVEYGYTF
TRBD2,TRBJ2-7,TRBV11-2,.,TGTGCCAGCAGCCGTCCGACTAGCGGAGCCGAGCAGTACTTC,CASSRPTSGAEQYF
.,TRBJ2-3,TRBV21-1,.,TGTGCCAGCAGCATGAGGACTAGCGGGAACACTCGCGATGGCACAGATACGCAGTATTTT,CASSMRTSGNTRDGTDTQYF
.,TRBJ2-5,TRBV25-1,.,TGTGCCAGCAGCCGACATAGCGGTCTCTGCCAAGAGACCCAGTACTTC,CASSRHSGLCQETQYF
.,TRBJ2-1,TRBV15,.,TGTGCCACCAACAAACACAGGGACGATGAGCAGTTCTTC,CATNKHRDDEQFF
TRBD2,TRBJ2-3,TRBV14,.,TGTGCCAGCAGCCAAGAGGTAGCGGGAGATACAGATACGCAGTATTTT,CASSQEVAGDTDTQYF
TRBD1,TRBJ2-1,TRBV19,.,TGTGCCAGTAGTATAGACTACCCCGCGGGGACAGGAGGGTCTAGGTCCTACAATGAGCAGTTCTTC,CASSIDYPAGTGGSRSYNEQFF
.,TRBJ2-7,TRBV6-5,once,TGTGCCAGCAGGCCCCCCGGGACTGATACCTACGAGCAGTACTTC,CASRPPGTDTYEQYF
TRBD2,TRBJ2-7,TRBV19,.,TGTGCCAGTAGTATGCCTTATCGGGAGGGGACCTACGAGCAGTACTTC,CASSMPYREGTYEQYF
TRBD2,TRBJ2-1,TRBV27,.,TGTGCCAGCAGTTCGGGAAGACTAGCGGGAAGTGAGCAGTTCTTC,CASSSGRLAGSEQFF
TRBD1,TRBJ2-7,TRBV27,.,TGTGCCAGCAGTCGGGACAGGACAGACGAGCAGTACTTC,CASSRDRTDEQYF
.,TRBJ2-6,TRBV18,.,TGTGCCAGCTCACCACGGGAACAAGGCTCCTCTGGGGCCAACGTCCTGACTTTC,CASSPREQGSSGANVLTF
TRBD2,TRBJ2-7,TRBV28,.,TGTGCCAGCAGTTTACTAGCGGGAAGCTACGAGCAGTACTTC,CASSLLAGSYEQYF
.,TRBJ1-1,TRBV19,.,TGTGCCAGTACCCCCCGGCGGGGCAGGGGCACTGAAGCTTTCTTT,CASTPRRGRGTEAFF
TRBD2,TRBJ2-3,TRBV4-3,.,TGCGCCAGCAGCCAAGCCCCTATCGTACTAGCGCCACCGATCACAGATACGCAGTATTTT,CASSQAPIVLAPPITDTQYF
.,TRBJ2-2,TRBV6-1,.,TGTGCCAGCAGTGAGCCCAAGGGTGAACCGAACACCGGGGAGCTGTTTTTT,CASSEPKGEPNTGELFF